Reported below is one T cell receptor beta chain. The source of the sample is a study of identical twins. TCRdb recomputed calls from the 5' RACE reads with MiXCR, one row per CDR3 protein. This table holds roughly 260,000 distinct CDR3 sequences, about an eighth found once. Germline V gene lookup returns CDR1 SGHRS and CDR2 YFSETQ. The CDR3 totals 14 residues. Trimming took off 8 bases at V and 3 bases at J, with 18 bases between the two ends. The chain has TRBV5-1 and TRBJ2-7, with D perhaps TRBD1 (7 bases). The TCR sequence derives from a young woman in good health. Sequenced sample: memory (CD45RO+) T cells sorted from blood. CDR3 DNA sequence: TGCGCCAGGCGGGGACAGAGGGGCTACTACGAGCAGTACTTC. Its protein is CARRGQRGYYEQYF.